The entry below describes one TCR beta chain. Its target is unknown. TCRdb keeps only in-frame clones here, not all; method: immunoSEQ multiplex PCR. The data show around 99,000 clones, about 90% seen once. Pooled together were second doses at about 4 or about 12 weeks. These data originate in a study of T cell responses to AZD1222 COVID-19 vaccine. Study conclusions and caveats: After two AZD1222 doses, spike-specific TCR breadth and depth rose versus day 0. Among the donors, most were white British and more were female, and clonal diversity was possibly underestimated.

The CDR3 consists of 11 residues. Germline lookup yields CDR1 MNHEY and CDR2 SVGAGI. Trimming took 6 bases from V and 4 from J, leaving 5 bases between them. This receptor was obtained from an adult who received the AZD1222 COVID-19 vaccine. The J gene is TRBJ2-3, the V gene TRBV6-5; D is undetermined. This sample comprised peripheral blood, obtained 28 days after the second AZD1222 dose. This CDR3 is CASSTADTQYF. As DNA, the CDR3 is TGTGCCAGCAGCACCGCAGATACGCAGTATTTT.